Sequencing of this TCR beta chain was carried out in a study of beta chain bispecific antibodies for T cell cancers. For the study at large: Surviving healthy donor T cells from leukemia-line and bispecific antibody cocultures were TRBV-sequenced for family depletion. Surface TRBV12 (TRBV12-3) was on Jurkat, TRBV5-5 on HPB-ALL. Findings and limits, study-wide: Versus anti-CD19, anti-TRBV12 exposure cut the TRBV12-3 share of TRBV signal by approximately 99%. In these mixed samples, most targeted TRBV reads derived from the leukemia cell line.

Expansion lasted 2 to 4 days, with either anti-CD3 antibody OKT3 or CD3/CD28 beads. This clonotype is classed as medium-sized. As yet, its antigen is unknown. Clonotypes were quantified using unique molecular identifier barcodes. Via MiXCR, TCRdb re-called the 5' RACE reads, giving one row per CDR3 protein. This table holds about 20,000 distinct CDR3 sequences, approximately 2% found once. V lost 2 bases and J lost 0, with 13 bases in between. The V gene's germline CDR1 is MDHEN and CDR2 SYDVKM. The length of the CDR3 is 16 residues. V and J are TRBV28 and TRBJ1-1, with D possibly matching TRBD1 (5 bases). The source is a human donor in good health. Some clones in this sample may be carry-over from other donors' samples. The sequencing used healthy donor T cells cultured with leukemia cells, collected from a culture containing a bispecific antibody targeting TCR Vbeta12. CDR3 coding DNA: TGTGCCAGCAGTTTACCCCCGACAGCCTTGAACACTGAAGCTTTCTTT. This encodes CASSLPPTALNTEAFF.